Listed below are T cell receptor beta chains from one sample, sequenced in a study of blood T cell repertoires in COVID-19. The method was immunoSEQ multiplex PCR; TCRdb's version includes in-frame clones alone and lacks a portion of them. The repertoire consists of a few hundred thousand clones, with around 88% occurring once and the leading ten covering 2% to 2.5%. Sequenced: peripheral blood. The receptors here all came from a woman in her 30s who had recovered from COVID-19. CDR3s include the opening cysteine and the closing phenylalanine or tryptophan. A D gene is named only where the DNA matches it firmly. Size tells how often a clone was seen (once, few, many) or the class of an expanded clone, and some rows leave it out.

TRBJ2-7 | TRBD1 | TRBV7-9 | . | CASSPRDRGDYEQYF | TGTGCCAGCAGCCCCCGGGACAGGGGTGACTACGAGCAGTACTTC
TRBJ1-1 | . | TRBV19 | . | CASSPQIGNTEAFF | TGTGCCAGTAGTCCACAGATTGGCAACACTGAAGCTTTCTTT
TRBJ2-5 | TRBD2 | TRBV10-3 | . | CATTGGGAETQYF | TGTGCCACCACGGGGGGAGGGGCAGAGACCCAGTACTTC
TRBJ1-6 | . | TRBV4-2 | . | CASSQVEGSGSYNSPLHF | TGTGCCAGCAGCCAAGTGGAGGGCTCGGGCTCCTATAATTCACCCCTCCACTTT
TRBJ2-1 | . | TRBV2 | . | CASRSNRVNEQFF | TGTGCCAGCAGATCTAACAGGGTGAATGAGCAGTTCTTC
TRBJ2-5 | TRBD2 | TRBV3-1/TRBV3-2 | once | CASSQGGTSGREETQYF | TGTGCCAGCAGCCAAGGGGGGACTAGCGGGAGGGAAGAGACCCAGTACTTC
TRBJ1-3 | . | TRBV15 | . | CATSNFQGSGNTIYF | TGTGCCACCAGCAACTTCCAGGGGTCCGGAAACACCATATATTTT
TRBJ2-4 | . | TRBV10-1 | . | CASSELVGSSIQYF | TGCGCCAGCAGTGAGTTGGTGGGGAGTAGCATTCAGTACTTC
TRBJ1-3 | . | TRBV11-2 | . | CASSLRGNTIYF | TGTGCCAGCAGCTTGAGAGGAAACACCATATATTTT
TRBJ1-2 | . | TRBV13 | . | CASSSLEGGIYLGYTF | TGTGCCAGCAGCTCCCTAGAAGGCGGGATCTACCTTGGCTACACCTTC
TRBJ2-3 | TRBD1 | TRBV7-7 | . | CASSVGQGGTQYF | TGTGCTAGCAGCGTCGGACAGGGAGGTACGCAGTATTTT
TRBJ2-2 | . | TRBV5-1 | . | CASSAAGGIDTGELFF | TGCGCCAGCAGCGCAGCCGGGGGAATTGACACCGGGGAGCTGTTTTTT
TRBJ1-2 | . | TRBV19 | . | CASSIQGINYGYTF | TGTGCCAGTAGTATACAGGGAATTAACTATGGCTACACCTTC
TRBJ1-6 | . | TRBV19 | few | CASSIGTVFSPLHF | TGTGCCAGTAGTATAGGGACAGTCTTTTCACCCCTCCACTTT
TRBJ1-1 | . | TRBV6-6 | once | CASRRTVNTEAFF | TGTGCCAGCAGAAGGACAGTGAACACTGAAGCTTTCTTT
TRBJ2-5 | . | TRBV6-5 | . | CASSYSPGPETQYF | TGTGCCAGCAGTTACTCTCCAGGTCCCGAGACCCAGTACTTC
TRBJ2-3 | TRBD2 | TRBV7-2 | . | CASSLGLSGSTDTQYF | TGTGCCAGCAGCTTAGGTCTTAGCGGGAGCACAGATACGCAGTATTTT